This is a list of T cell receptor beta chains from one sample in a study of blood T cell repertoires in COVID-19. Libraries were prepared by immunoSEQ multiplex PCR; TCRdb keeps only in-frame clonotypes and omits some of them. The repertoire holds some 220,000 clones, about 82% seen once, with about 2.4% in the top ten. Sequencing was done on a sample of peripheral blood. Receptor source: a woman in her sixties or seventies with COVID-19, enrolled during active disease. CDR3s include the opening cysteine and the closing phenylalanine or tryptophan. Each record gives: V gene, J gene, D gene, CDR3 protein. A D gene is named only where the DNA matches it firmly.

TRBV25-1	TRBJ1-1	TRBD1	CASVDRANTEAFF
TRBV2	TRBJ2-1	TRBD2	CASSERTSGLNEQFF
TRBV27	TRBJ2-7	.	CASSSAYEQYF
TRBV11-3	TRBJ1-2	TRBD1	CASSLDQDRGRGYTF
TRBV27	TRBJ1-1	TRBD1	CASSPLRTGGRNTEAFF
TRBV18	TRBJ2-7	.	CASSPAATHYEQYF
TRBV10-3	TRBJ1-5	TRBD1	CAARPGQDSNQPQHF
TRBV5-4	TRBJ2-7	.	CASSPAGTYEQYF
TRBV4-3	TRBJ1-4	.	CASSQEGKNNEKLFF
TRBV5-1	TRBJ2-1	TRBD2	CASSGTSGDNEQFF
TRBV18	TRBJ1-1	TRBD1	CASSPLDRGRAEAFF
TRBV28	TRBJ1-1	.	CASSLAGSNTEAFF
TRBV5-4	TRBJ2-7	TRBD1	CASSSQTGTGGYEQYF
TRBV9	TRBJ1-1	.	CASTTGSNTEAFF
TRBV27	TRBJ1-2	.	CASSPGLTNYGYTF
TRBV5-6	TRBJ1-1	TRBD1	CASSPWGGRGPTEAFF
TRBV5-1	TRBJ2-6	.	CASSLAFTGANVLTF
TRBV4-2	TRBJ2-1	TRBD2	CASSQDLRTSGRNEQFF
TRBV6-2/TRBV6-3	TRBJ2-7	.	CASSPVGEVYEQYF
TRBV7-2	TRBJ1-4	TRBD1	CASSAAGGAGEKLFF
TRBV28	TRBJ2-1	TRBD1	CASSPQGAIHNEQFF
TRBV19	TRBJ2-3	.	CASRPPTGFTDTQYF
TRBV5-8	TRBJ2-2	TRBD2	CASSTGTRSTGELFF
TRBV6-2/TRBV6-3	TRBJ1-4	TRBD1	CASSYPRQGRMMDEKLFF
TRBV7-2	TRBJ1-1	TRBD1	CASSLQQTGQSEAFF
TRBV18	TRBJ2-1	TRBD1	CASSPWGSGTGDNEQFF
TRBV7-9	TRBJ2-1	TRBD2	CASSFRGDSSYNEQFF
TRBV6-5	TRBJ2-2	.	CASSYQASGELFF
TRBV4-3	TRBJ2-1	.	CASSLIRSSYNEQFF